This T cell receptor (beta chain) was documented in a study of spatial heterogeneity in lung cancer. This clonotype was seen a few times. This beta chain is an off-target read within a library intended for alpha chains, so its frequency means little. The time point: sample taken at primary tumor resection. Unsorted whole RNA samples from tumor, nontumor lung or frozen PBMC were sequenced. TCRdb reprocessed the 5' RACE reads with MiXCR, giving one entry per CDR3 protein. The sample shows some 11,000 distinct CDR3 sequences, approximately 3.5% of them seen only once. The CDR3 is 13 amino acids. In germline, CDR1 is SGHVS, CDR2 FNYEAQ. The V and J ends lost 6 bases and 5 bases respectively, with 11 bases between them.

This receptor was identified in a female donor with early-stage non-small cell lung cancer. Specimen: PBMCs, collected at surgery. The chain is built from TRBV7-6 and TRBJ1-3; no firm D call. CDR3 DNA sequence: TGTGCCAGCAGTTTGACCCTGAGAAACACCATATATTTT. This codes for CASSLTLRNTIYF. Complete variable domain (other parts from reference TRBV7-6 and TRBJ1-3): GAGVSQSPRYKVTKRGQDVALRCDPISGHVSLYWYRQALGQGPEFLTYFNYEAQQDKSGLPNDRFSAERPEGSISTLTIQRTEQRDSAMYRCASSLTLRNTIYFGEGSWLTVV.